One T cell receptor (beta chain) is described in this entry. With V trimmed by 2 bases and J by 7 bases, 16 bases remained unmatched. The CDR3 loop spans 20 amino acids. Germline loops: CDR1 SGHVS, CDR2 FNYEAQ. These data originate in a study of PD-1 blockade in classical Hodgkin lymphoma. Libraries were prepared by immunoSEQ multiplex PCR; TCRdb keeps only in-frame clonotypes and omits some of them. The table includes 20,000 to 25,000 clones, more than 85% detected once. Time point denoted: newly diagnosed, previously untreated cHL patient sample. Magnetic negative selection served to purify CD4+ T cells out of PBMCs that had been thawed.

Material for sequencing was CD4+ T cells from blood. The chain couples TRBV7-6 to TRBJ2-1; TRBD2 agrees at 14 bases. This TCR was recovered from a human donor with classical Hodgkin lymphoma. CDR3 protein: CASSLSGLAGGVLLRNEQFF. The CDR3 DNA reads TGTGCCAGCAGCTTAAGCGGACTAGCGGGGGGCGTGTTGTTGAGAAATGAGCAGTTCTTC.